One sample yielded the 11 T cell receptor beta chains listed below, sequenced in a study of cytomegalovirus exposure and HLA in healthy donors. Vbeta (60) and Jbeta (13) primers were used in the PCR. Some clones are missing from TCRdb's copy, which holds only in-frame ones; the method was immunoSEQ multiplex PCR. The table shows more than 80,000 clones, with more than 75% occurring only once. The source material was PBMCs. The receptors were gathered from a man younger than 45 in good health and CMV-seropositive.

The chain recombines TRBV28 with TRBJ1-2; 8 bases agree with TRBD1. Per the germline V gene, CDR1 is MDHEN and CDR2 is SYDVKM. Trimming cost V 1 base and J 1 base; bases outside gene matches: 5. CDR3 size: 16 residues. CDR3 DNA sequence: TGTGCCAGCAGTTTATCAGGGGGCGCGATTAACTATGGCTACACCTTC. Its protein is CASSLSGGAINYGYTF.

The gene calls are TRBV6-1 and TRBJ2-1; TRBD2 agrees at 9 bases. Germline loops: CDR1 MNHNS, CDR2 SASEGT. With V trimmed by 9 bases and J by 4 bases, 7 bases remained unmatched. The CDR3 contains 14 residues. The CDR3 nucleotides read TGTGCCAGTACCGGGACTAGCTTTTACAATGAGCAGTTCTTC. Amino acids: CASTGTSFYNEQFF.

By share of the sample, this clone is medium-sized. The genes are TRBV30 and TRBJ2-7; the D gene is possibly TRBD1 (5 bases). The CDR3 runs to 13 residues. The germline CDR1 and CDR2 sequences are GTSNPN and SVGIG (reference sequence). Trimming took off 1 base at V and 3 bases at J, with 10 bases between the two ends. DNA of the CDR3: TGTGCCTGGAGTGGAGGTAGGGGCTACGAGCAGTACTTC. This encodes CAWSGGRGYEQYF. The full variable domain, completed using reference TRBV30 and TRBJ2-7, is SQTIHQWPATLVQPVGSPLSLECTVEGTSNPNLYWYRQAAGRGLQLLFYSVGIGQISSEVPQNLSASRPQDRQFILSSKKLLLSDSGFYLCAWSGGRGYEQYFGPGTRLTVT.

The rearrangement joins TRBV5-1 to TRBJ2-3, with 12 bases fitting TRBD2. The germline V gene has CDR1 SGHRS and CDR2 YFSETQ. The V and J ends lost 3 bases and 2 bases, in that order; junction bases with no gene match: 10. The length of the CDR3 is 18 residues. The CDR3 sequence: CASSYGLAGPPLTDTQYF. The DNA for the CDR3 is TGCGCCAGCAGCTATGGACTAGCGGGACCACCCCTCACAGATACGCAGTATTTT.

The chain couples TRBV19 to TRBJ2-7, with TRBD2 matching 10 bases. Germline V gene sequence: CDR1 LNHDA, CDR2 SQIVND (reference sequence). The CDR3 is 16 residues long. V lost 6 bases to trimming and J lost 5 bases; unmatched junction nucleotides: 13. CDR3 nucleotide sequence: TGTGCCAGTAGCCAACGGGCTAGCGGGAGAAGTAACGAGCAGTACTTC. It translates to CASSQRASGRSNEQYF.

The chain couples TRBV4-1 to TRBJ2-7, with 9 bases matching TRBD1. The CDR3 spans 15 residues. Germline V gene data show CDR1 as MGHRA and CDR2 as YSYEKL. J was trimmed by 0 bases and V by 2 bases; bases with no gene match: 2. CDR3 bases: TGCGCCAGCAGCCAACGGACAGGGGTCTCCTACGAGCAGTACTTC. As protein: CASSQRTGVSYEQYF.

The rearrangement links TRBV5-1 to TRBJ2-5; TRBD2 agrees at 8 bases. V shed 1 base and J 5 bases; nucleotides not matched to a gene: 7. This CDR3 spans 15 amino acids. Germline CDR1 SGHRS, CDR2 YFSETQ. In DNA, the CDR3 is TGCGCCAGCAGCTTGTTCGGGAGGGCCGAGGAGACCCAGTACTTC. This translates into CASSLFGRAEETQYF.

A remark on this clone: Its ends do not fully match the called genes, so a read error is possible. The same CDR3 arises from other DNA sequences in this sample as well. This rearrangement joins TRBV19 to TRBJ2-2, with D perhaps TRBD1 (6 bases). The germline CDR1 and CDR2 sequences are LNHDA and SQIVND (reference sequence). The CDR3 is 15 residues long. The CDR3, as DNA: TGTGCCAGTAGTACCGGACAGCGAAGCACCGGGGAGCTGTTCTTT. This encodes CASSTGQRSTGELFF.

The rearrangement links TRBV29-1 to TRBJ1-1; D remains ambiguous. The CDR3 has 11 amino acids. Germline V gene sequence: CDR1 SQVTM, CDR2 ANQGSEA. Trimming removed 7 bases at V and 0 bases at J, with 6 bases between. The chain's CDR3 is CSGGMNTEAFF. The CDR3 nucleotides read TGCAGCGGCGGGATGAACACTGAAGCTTTCTTT.

The chain links TRBV5-1 to TRBJ2-3; 14 bases are a match to TRBD2. Trimming cost V 4 bases and J 4 bases; bases outside gene matches: 8. Germline V gene lookup returns CDR1 SGHRS and CDR2 YFSETQ. The CDR3 sequence is 17 residues long. The CDR3 region has the DNA TGCGCCAGCAGCCGGAGGACTAGCGGGGGGTGGGCAGATACGCAGTATTTT. Its protein is CASSRRTSGGWADTQYF. The variable domain in full, completed from reference TRBV5-1 and TRBJ2-3, reads KAGVTQTPRYLIKTRGQQVTLSCSPISGHRSVSWYQQTPGQGLQFLFEYFSETQRNKGNFPGRFSGRQFSNSRSEMNVSTLELGDSALYLCASSRRTSGGWADTQYFGPGTRLTVL.

This chain uses TRBV27 with TRBJ1-1; a possible D gene is TRBD1 (5 bases). From germline, CDR1 is MNHEY and CDR2 SMNVEV (reference sequence). The CDR3 is made up of 16 amino acids. V lost 3 bases and J lost 0, with 14 bases in between. In nucleotides, the CDR3 is TGTGCCAGCAGTTTGAATTGGGGCACCCTGAACACTGAAGCTTTCTTT. This sequence encodes CASSLNWGTLNTEAFF.